Given below is one TCR beta chain in context. Data came from immunoSEQ multiplex PCR; TCRdb stores just in-frame clones and leaves some out. The profile covers approximately 50,000 clones, with more than 90% appearing a single time and roughly 3.5% taken by the ten largest. The data are from a study of chemoradiotherapy in HPV16-positive cancers. This TCR was sampled from a human donor with HPV-associated anogenital cancer. Sequences were derived from blood, sampled from a patient who underwent chemoradiotherapy.

This CDR3 is CASSLAGQTYNEQFF. The CDR3 DNA sequence: TGTGCCAGCAGCTTAGCGGGACAGACCTACAATGAGCAGTTCTTC. The rearrangement joins TRBV7-8 to TRBJ2-1, with 7 bases lining up with TRBD1. The CDR3 is 15 amino acids. Germline lookup yields CDR1 SGHVS and CDR2 FQNEAQ. V was clipped by 0 bases and J by 2 bases; unmatched bases: 1.